This T cell receptor (beta chain) was identified during a study of cytomegalovirus exposure and HLA in healthy donors. Study conclusions and caveats: In a later analysis, parvovirus B19, influenza, CMV and Epstein-Barr virus appeared linked to several top co-occurrence clusters. It was reportedly the case that the classifier diagnosed cytomegalovirus status with high specificity and sensitivity. Investigators reported 164 TCR beta chains as tied to cytomegalovirus.

In the case of this clone: Its antigen is currently unknown.

V was pared by 4 bases and J by 7 bases, with 8 bases of the junction left unmatched. The CDR3 extends over 16 amino acids. CDR1 and CDR2 from the germline V gene are SGHRS and YFSETQ. Donors had nominal health at sampling but likely had unrecorded immune exposures. Use of 60 Vbeta and 13 Jbeta primers characterized the PCR. Clones were sequenced by immunoSEQ multiplex PCR, and TCRdb holds only the in-frame ones, with some missing. There are around 170,000 clones in the sample; 82% occur only once, and 1.5% lies in the top ten. Sequencing used PBMCs. This receptor was obtained from a middle-aged man in good health and CMV-seronegative. The chain couples TRBV5-1 to TRBJ2-3, with TRBD2 matching over 14 bases. CDR3 nucleotides: TGCGCCAGCAGCCCCTCCGGGACTAGCGGGAGTTATACGCAGTATTTT. Its protein product is CASSPSGTSGSYTQYF.